Detailed here is one T cell receptor beta chain. Its antigen is undetermined. These data belong to a study of T cells in Graves' hyperthyroidism and ophthalmopathy. Study observations and caveats: Ophthalmopathy, which appeared later, was predicted by the model a median 6.5 months before onset.

Authors of the study amplified TCR beta CDR3 regions from RNA transcripts. In the first-round RT-PCR of the TCR CDR3, the HTBI primer set was used. TCRdb reprocessed the multiplex PCR reads via MiXCR and lists one record per CDR3 protein. The sample has 250,000 to 300,000 distinct CDR3 sequences; roughly a fifth are singletons. CDR1 and CDR2 (germline): MNHEY, SMNVEV (reference sequence). V lost 6 bases and J 1 base, leaving 12 bases between the germline ends. The CDR3 is 15 residues long. The specimen was blood. The V call is TRBV27, the J call TRBJ2-2; D possibly uses TRBD1 or TRBD2 (5 bases each). The origin of this receptor is a man between 50 and 59 years old with Graves' ophthalmopathy. The CDR3 loop reads CASRLGRLNTGELFF. The CDR3, as DNA: TGTGCCAGCAGATTGGGACGCCTGAACACCGGGGAGCTGTTTTTT.